This T cell receptor beta chain was identified during a study of T-cell reconstitution after alpha-beta-depleted transplantation in children (dated by TCRdb to the mid-2010s). Notes on the research overall: Using TCR repertoire profiling, the study followed T-cell immune reconstitution in a quantitative way in children after TCRalphabeta/CD19-depleted allogeneic hematopoietic cell transplantation.

Read against the paper, the sample's treatment or condition label means: allogeneic hematopoietic cell transplantation with graft depleted of TCRalphabeta T cells and CD19 B cells. TCRalphabeta/CD19-depleted allogeneic hematopoietic cell grafts were given to the transplant recipients, all of whom were children. The library was prepared using PCR. The run used an Illumina HiSeq 2500. TCR libraries were prepared with molecular barcoding, using unique molecular identifiers to normalize TCRbeta repertoire quantification. TCRdb reran the public reads through fastp at Q25 and MiXCR, keeping productive beta chains. Duplicate CDR3 protein sequences are folded into a single record with the most common DNA and genes. The sample includes around 300,000 distinct CDR3 sequences, with about 9.4% observed a single time. The ten most abundant clones make up 7.5% of the sample. The CDR3 contains 16 residues, cysteine and phenylalanine counted. Only CDR3 DNA remains: 48 bases, in frame from the first base. Looking up the germline V gene yields CDR1 MDHEN and CDR2 SYDVKM. Trimming removed 1 base from V and 3 bases from J; the gene matches leave 5 bases unexplained.

This clonotype was seen at least ten times. Its specific antigen is unknown. Base quality data are lacking; no much larger clone is found one base away. Beyond this particular receptor, the publication reports: In some patients, the high TCRbeta diversity seen at day 60 was put down to recipient T cells and intrathymic progenitors that had survived conditioning. Apparently early alphabetaT-cell count recovery about two months after transplant reportedly relied on only several hundred rapidly expanded clones derived from non-depleted graft cells. Over subsequent months, a decline in hyperexpanded clone frequencies was noted, and after one year, T-cell counts and TCRbeta diversity were mostly ascribed to newly produced T cells.

The sample was PBMCs, taken before TCRalphabeta/CD19-depleted stem cell transplant. This TCR was sampled from a boy less than two years old with acute myeloid leukemia, due to receive a stem cell transplant. Recombination connected TRBV28 to TRBJ1-5; the junction holds 8 bases that match TRBD1. The CDR3 protein is CASSLSAGGPNQPQHF. The sequenced DNA is TGTGCCAGCAGTTTATCCGCAGGGGGCCCCAATCAGCCCCAGCATTTT.